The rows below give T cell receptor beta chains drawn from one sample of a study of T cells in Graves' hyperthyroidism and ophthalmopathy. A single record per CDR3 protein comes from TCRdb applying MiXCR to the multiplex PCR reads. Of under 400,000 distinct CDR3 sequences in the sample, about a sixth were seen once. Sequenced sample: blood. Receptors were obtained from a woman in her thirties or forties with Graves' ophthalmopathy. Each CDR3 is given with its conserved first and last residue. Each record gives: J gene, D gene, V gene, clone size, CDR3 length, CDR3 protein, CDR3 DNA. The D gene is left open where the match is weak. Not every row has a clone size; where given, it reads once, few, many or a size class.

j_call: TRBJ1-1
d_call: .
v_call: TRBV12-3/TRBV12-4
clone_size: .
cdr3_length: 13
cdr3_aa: CASSQYQGTEAFF
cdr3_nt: TGTGCCAGCAGTCAATATCAGGGCACTGAAGCTTTCTTT

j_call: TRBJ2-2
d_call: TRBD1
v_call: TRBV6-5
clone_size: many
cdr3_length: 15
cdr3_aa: CASSWPGQGGGELFF
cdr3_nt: TGTGCCAGCAGTTGGCCGGGACAGGGAGGCGGGGAGCTGTTTTTT

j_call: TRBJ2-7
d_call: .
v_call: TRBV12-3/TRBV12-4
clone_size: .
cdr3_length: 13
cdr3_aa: CASSPAGSHEQYF
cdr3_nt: TGTGCCAGCAGCCCGGCGGGTTCTCACGAGCAGTACTTC

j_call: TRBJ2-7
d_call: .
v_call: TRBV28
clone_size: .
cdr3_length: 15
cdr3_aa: CASSLAQAGPYEQYF
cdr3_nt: TGTGCCAGCAGTTTAGCCCAGGCAGGCCCATACGAGCAGTACTTC

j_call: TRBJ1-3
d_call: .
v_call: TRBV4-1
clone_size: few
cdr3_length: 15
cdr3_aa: CASSQVGSSGNTIYF
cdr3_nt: TGCGCCAGCAGCCAAGTAGGCAGCTCTGGAAACACCATATATTTT

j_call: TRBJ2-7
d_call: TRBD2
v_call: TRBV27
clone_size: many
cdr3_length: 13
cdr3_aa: CASSFAGGYEQYF
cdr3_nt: TGTGCCAGCAGTTTTGCGGGAGGTTACGAGCAGTACTTC

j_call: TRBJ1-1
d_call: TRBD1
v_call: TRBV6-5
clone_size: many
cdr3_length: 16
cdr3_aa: CASSYSRTGGATEAFF
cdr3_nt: TGTGCCAGCAGTTACTCCCGGACAGGTGGGGCCACTGAAGCTTTCTTT

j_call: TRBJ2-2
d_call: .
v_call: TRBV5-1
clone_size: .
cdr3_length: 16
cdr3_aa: CASSYKDSSLYGELSF
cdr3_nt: TGCGCCAGCAGCTACAAAGATTCTAGCCTATACGGGGAGCTGTCTTTT

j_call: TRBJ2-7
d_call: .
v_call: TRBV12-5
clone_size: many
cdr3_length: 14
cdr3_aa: CASGLLGPGYEQYF
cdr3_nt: TGTGCTAGTGGTTTGCTCGGTCCCGGATACGAGCAGTACTTC

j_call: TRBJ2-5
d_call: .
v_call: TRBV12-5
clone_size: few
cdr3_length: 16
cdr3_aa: CASGLMSVGNQETQYF
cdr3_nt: TGTGCTAGTGGTTTGATGTCAGTCGGAAACCAAGAGACCCAGTACTTC

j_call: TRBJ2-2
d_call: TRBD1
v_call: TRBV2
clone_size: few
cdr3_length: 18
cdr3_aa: CASSVRGTGGVGTGELFF
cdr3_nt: TGTGCCAGCAGTGTAAGGGGGACAGGGGGCGTCGGCACCGGGGAGCTGTTTTTT

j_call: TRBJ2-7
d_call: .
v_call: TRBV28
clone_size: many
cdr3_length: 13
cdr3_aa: CASNPRWAYEQYF
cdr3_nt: TGTGCCAGCAACCCCCGGTGGGCCTACGAGCAGTACTTC

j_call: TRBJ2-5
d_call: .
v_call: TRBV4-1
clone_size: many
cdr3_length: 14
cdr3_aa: CASSSRRRQETQYF
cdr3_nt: TGCGCCAGCAGCAGTAGACGTCGTCAAGAGACCCAGTACTTC

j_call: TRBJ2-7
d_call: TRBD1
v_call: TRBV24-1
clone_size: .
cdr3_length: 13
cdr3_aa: CATSDHRGYEQYF
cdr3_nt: TGTGCCACCAGTGATCACAGGGGCTACGAGCAGTACTTC

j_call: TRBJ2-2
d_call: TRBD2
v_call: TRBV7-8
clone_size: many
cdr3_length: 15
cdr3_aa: CASSQGTSGTGELFF
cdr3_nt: TGTGCCAGCAGCCAAGGGACTAGCGGCACCGGGGAGCTGTTTTTT

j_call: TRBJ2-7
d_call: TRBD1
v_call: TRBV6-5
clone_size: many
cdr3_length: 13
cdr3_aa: CASTRDRAGEQYF
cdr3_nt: TGTGCCAGCACCAGGGACAGGGCGGGCGAGCAGTACTTC

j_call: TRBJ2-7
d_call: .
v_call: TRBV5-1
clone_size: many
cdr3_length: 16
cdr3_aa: CASSVRGGSEIYEQYF
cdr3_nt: TGCGCCAGCAGCGTGAGAGGGGGTAGCGAAATCTACGAGCAGTACTTC

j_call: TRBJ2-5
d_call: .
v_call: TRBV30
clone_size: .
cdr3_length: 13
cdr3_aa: CAWSVVQLETQYF
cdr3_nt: TGTGCCTGGAGTGTAGTACAGTTGGAGACCCAGTACTTC

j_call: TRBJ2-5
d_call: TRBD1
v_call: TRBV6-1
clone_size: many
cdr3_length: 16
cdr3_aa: CASSASVGQGQETQYF
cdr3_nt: TGTGCCAGCAGTGCCTCAGTGGGACAGGGGCAAGAGACCCAGTACTTC

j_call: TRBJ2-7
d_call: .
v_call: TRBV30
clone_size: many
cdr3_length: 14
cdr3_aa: CAWTLLAGPYEQYF
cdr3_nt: TGTGCCTGGACCCTTCTCGCAGGCCCCTACGAGCAGTACTTC

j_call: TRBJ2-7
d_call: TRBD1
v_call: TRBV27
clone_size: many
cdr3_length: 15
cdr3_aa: CASSFQGQGPYEQYF
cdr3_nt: TGTGCCAGCAGCTTTCAAGGACAGGGCCCCTACGAGCAGTACTTC

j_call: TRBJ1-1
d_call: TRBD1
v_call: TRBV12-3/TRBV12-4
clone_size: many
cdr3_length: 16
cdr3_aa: CASRLGQGARNTEAFF
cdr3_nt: TGTGCCAGCAGGTTAGGACAGGGGGCGAGGAACACTGAAGCTTTCTTT

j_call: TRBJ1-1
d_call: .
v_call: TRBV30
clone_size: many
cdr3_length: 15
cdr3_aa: CAWSARQGPNTEAFF
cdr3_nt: TGTGCCTGGAGCGCAAGACAAGGACCGAACACTGAAGCTTTCTTT

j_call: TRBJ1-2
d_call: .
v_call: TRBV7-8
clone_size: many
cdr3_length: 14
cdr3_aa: CASSLGWTDYGYTF
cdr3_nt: TGTGCCAGCAGCTTAGGCTGGACGGATTATGGCTACACCTTC

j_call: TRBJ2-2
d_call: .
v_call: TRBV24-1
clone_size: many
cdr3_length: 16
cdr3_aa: CATSSTGAGFTGELFF
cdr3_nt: TGTGCCACCAGTTCCACTGGGGCAGGATTCACCGGGGAGCTGTTTTTT

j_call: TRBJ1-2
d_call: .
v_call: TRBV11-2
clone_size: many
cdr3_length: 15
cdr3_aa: CASSSPRQSNYGYTF
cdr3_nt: TGTGCCAGCAGCTCACCCCGACAGAGTAACTATGGCTACACCTTC

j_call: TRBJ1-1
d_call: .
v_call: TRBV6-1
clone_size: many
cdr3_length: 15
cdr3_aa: CASSGHILGNTEAFF
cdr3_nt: TGTGCCAGCAGTGGCCACATCCTTGGGAACACTGAAGCTTTCTTT

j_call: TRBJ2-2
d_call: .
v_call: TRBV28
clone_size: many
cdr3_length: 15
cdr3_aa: CASSPGRDNTGELFF
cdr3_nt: TGTGCCAGCAGCCCGGGACGGGATAACACCGGGGAGCTGTTTTTT

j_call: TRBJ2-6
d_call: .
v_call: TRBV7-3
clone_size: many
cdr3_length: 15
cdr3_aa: CASSLSGGGANVLTF
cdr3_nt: TGTGCCAGCAGCTTAAGCGGTGGTGGGGCCAACGTCCTGACTTTC

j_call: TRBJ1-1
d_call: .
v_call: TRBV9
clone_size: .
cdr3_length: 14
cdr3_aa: CASSAGHLNTEAFF
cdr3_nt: TGTGCCAGCAGCGCAGGCCACCTGAACACTGAAGCTTTCTTT

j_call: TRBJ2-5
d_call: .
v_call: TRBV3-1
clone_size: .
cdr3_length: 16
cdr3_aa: CASSQEDSRHQETQYF
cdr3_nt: TGTGCCAGCAGCCAAGAGGACAGCCGCCACCAAGAGACCCAGTACTTC